This record covers a single TCR beta chain. The data were produced by immunoSEQ multiplex PCR, yet TCRdb's version contains in-frame clones alone and is incomplete. The sample yields some 2,100,000 clones, approximately 96% seen once. The data belong to a study of shared clonotypes between healthy human individuals. V gave up 5 bases and J gave up 4 bases; unmatched junction bases: 4. Germline V lookup: CDR1 LNHDA, CDR2 SQIVND (reference sequence). This CDR3 has 14 residues. The V call is TRBV19, the J call TRBJ1-4, with TRBD1 matching 7 bases. The source is a man younger than 30 in good health. Sequencing input: naive CD4+ T cells sorted from blood. The subset is: CD45RA+ positively selected. The chain's CDR3 is CASSRQGGNEKLFF. The CDR3 bases are TGTGCCAGTAGTCGACAGGGAGGTAATGAAAAACTGTTTTTT.